Below, one T cell receptor beta chain is given with its context. This sample was taken from a study of blood T cell repertoires in COVID-19. Measured with immunoSEQ multiplex PCR; TCRdb has only the in-frame clones, and not every one. The sample consists of a few hundred thousand clones, 70% to 90% of them appearing once. The V gene's germline CDR1 is KGHSH and CDR2 LQKENI. The length of the CDR3 is 17 residues. After removal of 0 bases from V and 3 bases from J, the junction contained 2 bases not matched to a gene. Sequencing used peripheral blood. V gene TRBV18 combines with J gene TRBJ2-5; TRBD2 matches 15 bases. The source is a woman in her 70s with COVID-19, enrolled during active disease. CDR3 DNA sequence: TGTGCCAGCTCACCACCCCGGACTAGCGGGGGGGAAGAGACCCAGTACTTC. Protein sequence: CASSPPRTSGGEETQYF.